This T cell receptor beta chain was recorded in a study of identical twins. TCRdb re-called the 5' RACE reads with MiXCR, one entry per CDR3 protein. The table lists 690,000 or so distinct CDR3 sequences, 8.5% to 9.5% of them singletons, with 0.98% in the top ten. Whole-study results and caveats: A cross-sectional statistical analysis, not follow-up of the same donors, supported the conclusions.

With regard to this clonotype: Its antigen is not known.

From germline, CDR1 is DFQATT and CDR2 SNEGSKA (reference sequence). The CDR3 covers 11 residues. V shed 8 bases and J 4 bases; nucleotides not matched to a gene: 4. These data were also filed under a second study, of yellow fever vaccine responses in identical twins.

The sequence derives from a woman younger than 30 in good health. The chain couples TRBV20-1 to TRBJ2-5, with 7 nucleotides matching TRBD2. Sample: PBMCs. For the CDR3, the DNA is TGCAGTCGGGGGGTAGGAGAGACCCAGTACTTC. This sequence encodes CSRGVGETQYF.